A single sample gave rise to the 3 T cell receptor beta chains below, sequenced in a study of CD8+ T cells in alopecia areata. RNA was isolated and reverse transcribed to cDNA, the sequencing template. Sequencing used immunoSEQ multiplex PCR; TCRdb keeps in-frame clones, though not all of them. The sample yields roughly 220,000 clones, around 65% seen once. As to treatment: oral pan-JAK inhibitor, 5-10 mg twice daily. Material: CD4+ T cells sorted from blood, obtained at week 44, from a patient treated with tofacitinib. Every receptor here comes from a human donor with alopecia areata.

The J gene is TRBJ1-2, the V gene TRBV11-2; D remains ambiguous. CDR1 SGHAT and CDR2 FQNNGV come from the germline V gene. Trimming took off 4 bases at V and 4 bases at J, with 10 bases between the two ends. CDR3 length: 13 residues. CDR3 region: CASSSNRVYGYTF. The CDR3 nucleotides are TGTGCCAGCAGCTCGAACCGGGTCTATGGCTACACCTTC.

The genes are TRBV6-5 and TRBJ1-1; possible D gene TRBD1, 5 bases. There are 13 residues in the CDR3. The germline V and J ends were trimmed by 7 bases and 1 base, with 10 bases remaining between them. From germline, CDR1 is MNHEY and CDR2 SVGAGI. Written as DNA, the CDR3 is TGTGCCAGCACAGGGCTAGGGAACACTGAAGCTTTCTTT. Amino acid sequence: CASTGLGNTEAFF.

The chain recombines TRBV19 with TRBJ1-1, with D tentatively TRBD1 (6 bases). Germline V CDR1 and CDR2: LNHDA, SQIVND (reference sequence). Trimming left V 2 bases short and J 6 bases short, with 19 bases between. There are 16 residues in the CDR3. The CDR3 region has the DNA TGTGCCAGTAGTATACAGGGGAGGGGGACACTGGCTGAAGCTTTCTTT. It is translated as CASSIQGRGTLAEAFF.